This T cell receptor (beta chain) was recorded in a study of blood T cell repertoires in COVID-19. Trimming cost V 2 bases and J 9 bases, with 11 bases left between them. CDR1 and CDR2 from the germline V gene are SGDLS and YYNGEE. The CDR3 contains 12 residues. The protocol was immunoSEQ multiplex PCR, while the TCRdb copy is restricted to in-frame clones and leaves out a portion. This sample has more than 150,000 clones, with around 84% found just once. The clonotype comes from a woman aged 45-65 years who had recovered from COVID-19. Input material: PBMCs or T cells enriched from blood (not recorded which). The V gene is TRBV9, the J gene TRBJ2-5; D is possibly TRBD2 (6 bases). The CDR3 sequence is CASSVGGRAQYF. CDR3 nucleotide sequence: TGTGCCAGCAGCGTGGGAGGTAGGGCCCAGTACTTC.